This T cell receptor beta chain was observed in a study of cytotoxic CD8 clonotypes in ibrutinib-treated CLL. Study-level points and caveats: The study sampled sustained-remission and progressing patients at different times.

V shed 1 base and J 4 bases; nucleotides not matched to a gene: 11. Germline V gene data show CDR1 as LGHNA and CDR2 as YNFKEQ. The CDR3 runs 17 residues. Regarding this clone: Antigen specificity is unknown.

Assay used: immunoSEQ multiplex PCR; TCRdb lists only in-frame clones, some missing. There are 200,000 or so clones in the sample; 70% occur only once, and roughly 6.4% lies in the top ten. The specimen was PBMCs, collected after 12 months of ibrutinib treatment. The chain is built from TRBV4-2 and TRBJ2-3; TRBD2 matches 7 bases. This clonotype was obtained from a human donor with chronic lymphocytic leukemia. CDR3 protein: CASSQVKGAGAPDTQYF. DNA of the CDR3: TGTGCCAGCAGCCAAGTGAAAGGGGCGGGAGCCCCAGATACGCAGTATTTT.